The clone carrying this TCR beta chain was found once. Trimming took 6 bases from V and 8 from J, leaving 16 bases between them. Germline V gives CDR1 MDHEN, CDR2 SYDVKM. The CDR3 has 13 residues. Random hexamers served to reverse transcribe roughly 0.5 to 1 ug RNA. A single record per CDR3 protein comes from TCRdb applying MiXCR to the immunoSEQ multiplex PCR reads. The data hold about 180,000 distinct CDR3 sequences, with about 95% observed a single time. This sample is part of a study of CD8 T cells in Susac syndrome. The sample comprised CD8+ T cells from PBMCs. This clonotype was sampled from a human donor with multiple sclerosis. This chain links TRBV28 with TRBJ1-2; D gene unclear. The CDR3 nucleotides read TGTGCCAGCAGATGGGAGGGTGCTGGCGGCTACACCTTC. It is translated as CASRWEGAGGYTF.